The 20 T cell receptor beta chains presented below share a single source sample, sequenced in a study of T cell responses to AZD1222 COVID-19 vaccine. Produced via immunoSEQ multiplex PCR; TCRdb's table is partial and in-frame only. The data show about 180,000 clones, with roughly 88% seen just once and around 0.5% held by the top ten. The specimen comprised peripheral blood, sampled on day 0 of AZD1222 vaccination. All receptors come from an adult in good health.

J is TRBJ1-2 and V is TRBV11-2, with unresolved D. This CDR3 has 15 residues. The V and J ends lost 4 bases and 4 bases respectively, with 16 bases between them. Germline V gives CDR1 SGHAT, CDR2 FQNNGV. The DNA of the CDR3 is TGTGCCAGCAGCTCCACTCGACGGCCCAGCTATGGCTACACCTTC. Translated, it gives CASSSTRRPSYGYTF. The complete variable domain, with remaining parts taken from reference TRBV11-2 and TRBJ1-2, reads EAGVAQSPRYKIIEKRQSVAFWCNPISGHATLYWYQQILGQGPKLLIQFQNNGVVDDSQLPKDRFSAERLKGVDSTLKIQPAKLEDSAVYLCASSSTRRPSYGYTFGSGTRLTVV.

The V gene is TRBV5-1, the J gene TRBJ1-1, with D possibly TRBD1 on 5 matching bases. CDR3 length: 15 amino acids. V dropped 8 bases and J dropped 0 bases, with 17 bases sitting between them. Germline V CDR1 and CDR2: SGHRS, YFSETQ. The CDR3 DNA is TGCGCCAGTCTCCGGGACGGAGGGCTGAACACTGAAGCTTTCTTT. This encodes CASLRDGGLNTEAFF.

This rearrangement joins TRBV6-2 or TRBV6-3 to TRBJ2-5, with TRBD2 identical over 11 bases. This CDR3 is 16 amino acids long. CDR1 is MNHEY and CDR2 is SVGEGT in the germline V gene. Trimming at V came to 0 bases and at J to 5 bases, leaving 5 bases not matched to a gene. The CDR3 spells CASSYSIAGGDETQYF. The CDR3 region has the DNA TGTGCCAGCAGTTACTCGATAGCGGGGGGGGACGAGACCCAGTACTTC.

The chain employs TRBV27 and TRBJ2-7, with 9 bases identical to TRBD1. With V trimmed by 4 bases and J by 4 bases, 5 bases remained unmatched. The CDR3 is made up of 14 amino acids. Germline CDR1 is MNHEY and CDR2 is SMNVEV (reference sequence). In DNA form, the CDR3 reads TGTGCCAGCAGTTCCGGGACAGGGCGATACGAGCAGTACTTC. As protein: CASSSGTGRYEQYF.

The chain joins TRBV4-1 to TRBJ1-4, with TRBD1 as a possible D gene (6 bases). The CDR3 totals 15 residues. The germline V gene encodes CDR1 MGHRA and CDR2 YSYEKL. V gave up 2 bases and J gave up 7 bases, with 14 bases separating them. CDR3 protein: CASSQPVQGSEKLFF. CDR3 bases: TGCGCCAGCAGCCAACCTGTACAGGGCTCTGAAAAACTGTTTTTT.

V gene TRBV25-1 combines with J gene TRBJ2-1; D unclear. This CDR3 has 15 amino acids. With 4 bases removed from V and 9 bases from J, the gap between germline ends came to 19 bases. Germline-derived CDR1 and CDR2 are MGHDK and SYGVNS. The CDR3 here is CASSASRRPVGEQFF. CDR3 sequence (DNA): TGTGCCAGCAGTGCTAGTAGACGGCCCGTCGGTGAGCAGTTCTTC.

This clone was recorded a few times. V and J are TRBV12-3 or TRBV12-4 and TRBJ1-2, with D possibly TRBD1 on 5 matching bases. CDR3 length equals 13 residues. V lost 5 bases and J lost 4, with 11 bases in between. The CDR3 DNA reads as TGTGCCAGCAGTCCCGGGACCTCCTATGGCTACACCTTC. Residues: CASSPGTSYGYTF.

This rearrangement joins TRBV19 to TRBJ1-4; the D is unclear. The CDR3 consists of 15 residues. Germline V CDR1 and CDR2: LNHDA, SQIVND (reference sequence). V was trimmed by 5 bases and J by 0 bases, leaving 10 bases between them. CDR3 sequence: CASSAYGPTNEKLFF. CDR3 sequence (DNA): TGTGCCAGTAGTGCCTACGGGCCAACTAATGAAAAACTGTTTTTT.

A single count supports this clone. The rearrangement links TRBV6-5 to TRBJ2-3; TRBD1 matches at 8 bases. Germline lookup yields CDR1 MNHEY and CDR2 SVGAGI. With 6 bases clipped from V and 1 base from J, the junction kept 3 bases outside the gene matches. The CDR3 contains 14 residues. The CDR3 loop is CASRTGQGTDTQYF. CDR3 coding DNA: TGTGCCAGCAGAACGGGACAGGGCACAGATACGCAGTATTTT.

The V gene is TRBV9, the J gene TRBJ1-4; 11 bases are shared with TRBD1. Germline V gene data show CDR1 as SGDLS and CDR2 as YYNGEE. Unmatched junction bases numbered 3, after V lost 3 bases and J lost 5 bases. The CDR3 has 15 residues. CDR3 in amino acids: CASSAGDRGNEKLFF. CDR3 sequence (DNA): TGTGCCAGCAGCGCTGGGGACAGGGGGAATGAAAAACTGTTTTTT.

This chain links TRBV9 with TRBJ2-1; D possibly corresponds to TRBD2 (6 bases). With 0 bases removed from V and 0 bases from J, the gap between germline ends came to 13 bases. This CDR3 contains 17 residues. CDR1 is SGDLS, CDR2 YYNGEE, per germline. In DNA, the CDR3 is TGTGCCAGCAGCGTAGGTGGCGCGGGGAGCTCCTACAATGAGCAGTTCTTC. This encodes CASSVGGAGSSYNEQFF.

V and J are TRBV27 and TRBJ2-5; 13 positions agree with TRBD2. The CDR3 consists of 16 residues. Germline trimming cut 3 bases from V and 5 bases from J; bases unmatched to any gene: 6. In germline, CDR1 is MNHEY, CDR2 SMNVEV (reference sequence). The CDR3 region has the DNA TGTGCCAGCAGTTTGGAACTAGCGGGAGGGCAGGAGACCCAGTACTTC. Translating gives CASSLELAGGQETQYF.

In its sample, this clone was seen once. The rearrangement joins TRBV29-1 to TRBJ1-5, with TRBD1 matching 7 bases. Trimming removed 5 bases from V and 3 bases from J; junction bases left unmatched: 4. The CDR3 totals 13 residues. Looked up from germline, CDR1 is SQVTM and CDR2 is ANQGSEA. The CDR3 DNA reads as TGCAGCGTTTCAGGGGGTTACAATCAGCCCCAGCATTTT. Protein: CSVSGGYNQPQHF.

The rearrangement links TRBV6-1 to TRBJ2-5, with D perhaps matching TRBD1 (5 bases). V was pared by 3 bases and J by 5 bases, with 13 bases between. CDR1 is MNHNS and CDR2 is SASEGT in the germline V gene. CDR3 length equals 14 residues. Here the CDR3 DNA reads TGTGCCAGCAGTGATTTACAGGTTCCTGAGACCCAGTACTTC. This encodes CASSDLQVPETQYF.

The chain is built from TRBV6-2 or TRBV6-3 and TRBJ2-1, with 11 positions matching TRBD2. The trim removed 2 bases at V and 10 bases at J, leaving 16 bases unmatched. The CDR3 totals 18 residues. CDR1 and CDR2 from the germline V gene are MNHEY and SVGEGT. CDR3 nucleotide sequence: TGTGCCAGCAGTTACCCCTCGCAGGGTAGCGGGAGGGCCGGGGAGCAGTTCTTC. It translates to CASSYPSQGSGRAGEQFF.

Here the CDR3 reads CASSISQNRDRVTYEQYF. The CDR3 DNA reads as TGTGCCAGCAGTATTTCACAGAACCGGGACAGGGTCACCTACGAGCAGTACTTC. The V call is TRBV27, the J call TRBJ2-7; TRBD1 matches 9 bases. Germline CDR1 MNHEY, CDR2 SMNVEV (reference sequence). The CDR3 spans 18 residues. The junction had 16 bases not matched to a gene; V was cut back by 5 bases and J by 2 bases.

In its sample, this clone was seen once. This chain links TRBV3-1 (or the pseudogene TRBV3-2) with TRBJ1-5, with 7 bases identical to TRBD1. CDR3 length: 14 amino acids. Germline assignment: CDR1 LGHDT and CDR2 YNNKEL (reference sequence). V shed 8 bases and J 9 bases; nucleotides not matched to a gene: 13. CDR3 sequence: CASGHGQVEGPQHF. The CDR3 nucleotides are TGTGCCAGCGGTCACGGACAGGTCGAGGGGCCCCAGCATTTT.

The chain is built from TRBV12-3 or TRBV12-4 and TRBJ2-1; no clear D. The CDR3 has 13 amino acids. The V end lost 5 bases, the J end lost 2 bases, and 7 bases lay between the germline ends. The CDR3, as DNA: TGTGCCAGCAGTCTCGTTACCTACAATGAGCAGTTCTTC. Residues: CASSLVTYNEQFF.

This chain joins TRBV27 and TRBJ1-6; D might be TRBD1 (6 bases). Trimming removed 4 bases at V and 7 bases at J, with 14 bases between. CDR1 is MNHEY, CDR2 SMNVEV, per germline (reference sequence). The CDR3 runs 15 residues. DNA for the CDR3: TGTGCCAGCAGTTCCCTGGGGGGGCGAAATTCACCCCTCCACTTT. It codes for CASSSLGGRNSPLHF.

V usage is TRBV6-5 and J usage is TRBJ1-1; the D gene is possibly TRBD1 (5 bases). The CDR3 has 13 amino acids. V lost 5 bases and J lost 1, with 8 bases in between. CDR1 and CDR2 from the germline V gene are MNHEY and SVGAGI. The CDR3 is CASSPRENTEAFF. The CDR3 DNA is TGTGCCAGCAGTCCCAGGGAGAACACTGAAGCTTTCTTT.